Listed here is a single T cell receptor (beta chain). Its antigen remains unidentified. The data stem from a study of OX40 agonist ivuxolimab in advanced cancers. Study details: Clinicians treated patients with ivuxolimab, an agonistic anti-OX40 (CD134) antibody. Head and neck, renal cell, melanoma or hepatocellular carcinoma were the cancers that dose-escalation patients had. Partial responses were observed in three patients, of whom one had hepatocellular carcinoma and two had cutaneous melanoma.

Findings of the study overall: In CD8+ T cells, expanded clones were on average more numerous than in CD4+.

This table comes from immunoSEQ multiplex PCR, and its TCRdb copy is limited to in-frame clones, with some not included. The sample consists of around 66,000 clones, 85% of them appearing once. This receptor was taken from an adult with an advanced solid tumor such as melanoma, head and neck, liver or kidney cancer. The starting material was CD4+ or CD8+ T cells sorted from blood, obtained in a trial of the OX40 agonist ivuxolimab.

This chain's CDR3 is CASSYRPGTGSYEQYF. DNA for the CDR3: TGTGCCAGCAGTTACCGTCCCGGGACAGGTTCCTACGAGCAGTACTTC. V and J are TRBV6-5 and TRBJ2-7; 8 bases agree with TRBD1. This CDR3 has 16 residues. Trimming at V came to 2 bases and at J to 1 base, leaving 7 bases not matched to a gene. Looked up from germline, CDR1 is MNHEY and CDR2 is SVGAGI.